The 17 T cell receptor beta chains reported below all come from one sample, sequenced in a study of blood T cell repertoires in COVID-19. The assay was immunoSEQ multiplex PCR, and TCRdb's table has in-frame clones only and misses some. This repertoire shows around 160,000 clones, 80% to 90% found once; its top ten account for 8%. Specimen: peripheral blood. Receptors were obtained from a woman aged 55 to 70 with COVID-19, enrolled during active disease.

CDR3 protein: CASSQTGQDYGYTF. The CDR3 coding sequence is TGTGCCAGCAGCCAGACAGGCCAGGACTATGGCTACACCTTC. The chain joins TRBV14 to TRBJ1-2, with D perhaps TRBD1 (6 bases). Germline assignment: CDR1 SGHDN and CDR2 FVKESK. V shed 3 bases and J shed 3 bases, with 11 bases lying between them. This CDR3 has 14 residues.

The gene calls are TRBV7-9 and TRBJ1-1; perhaps TRBD1 as D (5 bases). The germline V gene encodes CDR1 SEHNR and CDR2 FQNEAQ (reference sequence). Deletions cut 6 bases from V and 1 base from J, with 6 bases between. The CDR3 covers 12 residues. Here the CDR3 DNA reads TGTGCCAGCAGAGGACAGAACACTGAAGCTTTCTTT. Translation gives CASRGQNTEAFF.

The V call is TRBV3-1 (or the pseudogene TRBV3-2), the J call TRBJ1-5; D is perhaps TRBD1 (5 bases). The CDR3 has 18 amino acids. Germline V gene sequence: CDR1 LGHDT, CDR2 YNNKEL (reference sequence). V was shortened by 1 base and J by 3 bases, with 19 bases between the two germline ends. The CDR3, as DNA: TGTGCCAGCAGCCAAGGTTCTGGGACTCTCTTGCCCAATCAGCCCCAGCATTTT. Amino acids: CASSQGSGTLLPNQPQHF.

The chain employs TRBV4-1 and TRBJ2-7, with 8 bases fitting TRBD1. Per the germline V gene, CDR1 is MGHRA and CDR2 is YSYEKL. V shed 1 base and J 1 base; nucleotides not matched to a gene: 9. The CDR3 is made up of 17 amino acids. The CDR3 DNA is TGCGCCAGCAGCCAAGTGCTCGGGACAGGTTATTCCTACGAGCAGTACTTC. This codes for CASSQVLGTGYSYEQYF.

This clone was detected only once. The rearrangement links TRBV11-2 to TRBJ2-5, with 9 bases identical to TRBD2. CDR3 length: 14 residues. With V trimmed by 5 bases and J by 5 bases, 6 bases remained unmatched. Germline V gene lookup returns CDR1 SGHAT and CDR2 FQNNGV. The CDR3 here is CASSVRGGSETQYF. The CDR3, as DNA: TGTGCCAGCAGCGTGCGGGGGGGCAGTGAGACCCAGTACTTC.

The rearrangement links TRBV10-2 to TRBJ2-5; 7 nucleotides align to TRBD2. This CDR3 has 16 amino acids. Germline CDR1 WSHSY, CDR2 SAAADI. With 9 bases clipped from V and 2 bases from J, the junction kept 15 bases outside the gene matches. CDR3 region: CASQVWGGSGQETQYF. CDR3 in DNA: TGCGCCAGTCAGGTTTGGGGGGGGTCAGGACAAGAGACCCAGTACTTC.

The chain has TRBV18 and TRBJ2-1, with 15 bases that match TRBD2. CDR1 KGHSH and CDR2 LQKENI come from the germline V gene. This CDR3 is 15 amino acids long. Germline trimming cut 6 bases from V and 8 bases from J; bases unmatched to any gene: 5. CDR3 residues: CASSFGTSGGYEQFF. The CDR3 DNA reads as TGTGCCAGCTCGTTCGGGACTAGCGGGGGGTATGAGCAGTTCTTC.

This sequence joins TRBV30 and TRBJ1-1; D call uncertain. Germline V lookup: CDR1 GTSNPN, CDR2 SVGIG (reference sequence). This CDR3 is built from 16 residues. V was clipped by 0 bases and J by 1 base, with 15 bases between them. CDR3 coding DNA: TGTGCCTGGAGTGTAGGTCTTTGGGCACCGAACACTGAAGCTTTCTTT. It is translated as CAWSVGLWAPNTEAFF. The entire variable domain, with the rest obtained from reference TRBV30 and TRBJ1-1, is as follows: SQTIHQWPATLVQPVGSPLSLECTVEGTSNPNLYWYRQAAGRGLQLLFYSVGIGQISSEVPQNLSASRPQDRQFILSSKKLLLSDSGFYLCAWSVGLWAPNTEAFFGQGTRLTVV.

The sample holds one count of this clone. The chain combines TRBV6-2 or TRBV6-3 with TRBJ2-3; unclear D gene. Germline assignment: CDR1 MNHEY and CDR2 SVGEGT. This CDR3 comprises 15 residues. Trimming took off 2 bases at V and 6 bases at J, with 15 bases between the two ends. CDR3: CASSYGKSPGDTQYF. In DNA, the CDR3 is TGTGCCAGCAGTTACGGCAAATCGCCCGGGGATACGCAGTATTTT.

The rearrangement uses TRBV5-1 and TRBJ2-1; D may be TRBD1 (6 bases). V lost 5 bases to trimming and J lost 7 bases, with 19 bases between them. This CDR3 spans 15 amino acids. Germline values: CDR1 SGHRS, CDR2 YFSETQ. This chain's CDR3 is CASRPTPERGNEQFF. The CDR3 coding sequence is TGCGCCAGCAGACCCACACCGGAGAGGGGGAATGAGCAGTTCTTC.

The chain uses TRBV27 and TRBJ2-2; 9 bases line up with TRBD2. CDR1 and CDR2 (germline): MNHEY, SMNVEV (reference sequence). The CDR3 length is 14 residues. Trimming at V came to 5 bases and at J to 7 bases, leaving 5 bases not matched to a gene. CDR3 sequence: CASSLGTSHGELFF. Here the CDR3 DNA reads TGTGCCAGCAGTCTCGGGACTAGCCACGGGGAGCTGTTTTTT.

The chain carries TRBV30 and TRBJ2-5; 8 bases line up with TRBD1. Germline V lookup: CDR1 GTSNPN, CDR2 SVGIG (reference sequence). The CDR3 extends over 15 amino acids. V lost 0 bases and J lost 2; bases outside the gene matches: 5. Here the CDR3 DNA reads TGTGCCTGGAGTGTGGGACAGGCCAGTCAAGAGACCCAGTACTTC. Protein sequence: CAWSVGQASQETQYF.

The rearrangement uses TRBV7-3 and TRBJ1-1; TRBD1 agrees at 9 bases. This CDR3 is 15 amino acids long. With 5 bases clipped from V and 4 bases from J, the junction kept 8 bases outside the gene matches. In germline, CDR1 is SGHTA, CDR2 FQGTGA. The CDR3, as DNA: TGTGCCAGCAGCCAAGGACAGGGGTTGAGCACTGAAGCTTTCTTT. Translation: CASSQGQGLSTEAFF.

V and J are TRBV5-1 and TRBJ2-7; D is possibly TRBD1 (6 bases). Germline V gene lookup returns CDR1 SGHRS and CDR2 YFSETQ. V lost 1 base and J lost 2, with 10 bases in between. This CDR3 region has 14 residues. CDR3 residues: CASSLRTATYEQYF. CDR3 nucleotide sequence: TGCGCCAGCAGCTTGCGGACAGCTACCTACGAGCAGTACTTC.

The chain employs TRBV25-1 and TRBJ2-1; D is possibly TRBD1 (7 bases). The V gene lost 7 bases and the J gene lost 6 bases, with 13 bases spanning the gap. The germline CDR1 and CDR2 sequences are MGHDK and SYGVNS. The CDR3 contains 13 residues. CDR3 bases: TGTGCCAGCACCAGGGGGGCTGGCAATGAGCAGTTCTTC. Protein sequence: CASTRGAGNEQFF.

This chain links TRBV12-3 or TRBV12-4 with TRBJ2-4; D call uncertain. This CDR3 spans 11 amino acids. The V end lost 1 base, the J end lost 8 bases, and 3 bases lay between the germline ends. CDR3 nucleotide sequence: TGTGCCAGCAGTTTAGGAGACATTCAGTACTTC. This encodes CASSLGDIQYF.

The J gene is TRBJ2-7, the V gene TRBV7-2; tentatively, D is TRBD2 (5 bases). Germline CDR1 SGHTA, CDR2 FQGNSA. V was clipped by 5 bases and J by 1 base, with 9 bases between them. The CDR3 contains 13 residues. The CDR3 nucleotides are TGTGCCAGCAGCCACGGGGAATCCTACGAGCAGTACTTC. Translated: CASSHGESYEQYF.